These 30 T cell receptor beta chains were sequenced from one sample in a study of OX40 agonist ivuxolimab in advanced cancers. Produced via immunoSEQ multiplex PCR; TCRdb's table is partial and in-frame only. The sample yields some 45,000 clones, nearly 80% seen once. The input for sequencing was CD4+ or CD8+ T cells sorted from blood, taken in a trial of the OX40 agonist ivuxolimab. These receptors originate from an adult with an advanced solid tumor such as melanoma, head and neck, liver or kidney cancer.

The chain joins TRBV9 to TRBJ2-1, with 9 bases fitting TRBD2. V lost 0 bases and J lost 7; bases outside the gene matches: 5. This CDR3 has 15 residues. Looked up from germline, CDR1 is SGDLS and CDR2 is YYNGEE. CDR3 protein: CASSVALREGNEQFF. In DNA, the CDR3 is TGTGCCAGCAGCGTAGCTCTGCGGGAGGGGAATGAGCAGTTCTTC.

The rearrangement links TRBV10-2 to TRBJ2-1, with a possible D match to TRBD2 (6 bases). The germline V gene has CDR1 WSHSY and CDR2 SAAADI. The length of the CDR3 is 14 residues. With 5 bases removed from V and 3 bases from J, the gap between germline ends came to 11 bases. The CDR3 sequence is CASSPGVGYNEQFF. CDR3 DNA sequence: TGCGCCAGCAGTCCGGGGGTGGGCTACAATGAGCAGTTCTTC.

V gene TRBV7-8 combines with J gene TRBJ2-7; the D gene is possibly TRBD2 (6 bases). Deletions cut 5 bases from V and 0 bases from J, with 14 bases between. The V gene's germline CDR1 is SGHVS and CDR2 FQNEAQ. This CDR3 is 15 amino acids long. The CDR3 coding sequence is TGTGCCAGCAGCCCGGGACTTATTAGCTCCTACGAGCAGTACTTC. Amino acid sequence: CASSPGLISSYEQYF.

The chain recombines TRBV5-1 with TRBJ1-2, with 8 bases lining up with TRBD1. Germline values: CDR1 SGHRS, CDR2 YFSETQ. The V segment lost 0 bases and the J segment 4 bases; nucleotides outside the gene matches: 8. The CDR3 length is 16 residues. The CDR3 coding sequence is TGCGCCAGCAGCTTGGGTTCAAGGACAGGGACCTATGGCTACACCTTC. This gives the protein CASSLGSRTGTYGYTF.

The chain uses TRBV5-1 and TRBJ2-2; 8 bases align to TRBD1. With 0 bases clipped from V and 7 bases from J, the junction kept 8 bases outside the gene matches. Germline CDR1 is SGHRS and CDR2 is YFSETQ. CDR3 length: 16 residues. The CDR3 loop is CASSLGQGAQGGELFF. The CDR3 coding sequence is TGCGCCAGCAGCTTGGGCCAGGGGGCGCAGGGCGGGGAGCTGTTTTTT.

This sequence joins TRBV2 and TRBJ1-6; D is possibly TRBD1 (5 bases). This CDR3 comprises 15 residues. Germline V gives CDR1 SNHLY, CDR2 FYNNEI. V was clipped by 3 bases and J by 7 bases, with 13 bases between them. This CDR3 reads CASSEWTNPNSPLHF. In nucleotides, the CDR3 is TGTGCCAGCAGTGAGTGGACAAATCCGAATTCACCCCTCCACTTT. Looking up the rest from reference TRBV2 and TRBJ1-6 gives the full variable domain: EPEVTQTPSHQVTQMGQEVILRCVPISNHLYFYWYRQILGQKVEFLVSFYNNEISEKSEIFDDQFSVERPDGSNFTLKIRSTKLEDSAMYFCASSEWTNPNSPLHFGNGTRLTVT.

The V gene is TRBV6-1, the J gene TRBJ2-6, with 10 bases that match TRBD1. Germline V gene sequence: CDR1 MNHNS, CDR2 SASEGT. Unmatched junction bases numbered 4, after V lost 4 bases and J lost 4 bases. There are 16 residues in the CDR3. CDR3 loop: CASSVGTGDGANVLTF. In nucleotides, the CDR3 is TGTGCCAGCAGTGTGGGGACAGGGGACGGGGCCAACGTCCTGACTTTC.

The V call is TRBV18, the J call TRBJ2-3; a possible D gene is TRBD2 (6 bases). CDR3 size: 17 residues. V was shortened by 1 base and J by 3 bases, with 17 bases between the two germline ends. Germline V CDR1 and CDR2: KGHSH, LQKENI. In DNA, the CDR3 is TGTGCCAGCTCACCACTTTTGGTAGCGGAGATGACAGATACGCAGTATTTT. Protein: CASSPLLVAEMTDTQYF.

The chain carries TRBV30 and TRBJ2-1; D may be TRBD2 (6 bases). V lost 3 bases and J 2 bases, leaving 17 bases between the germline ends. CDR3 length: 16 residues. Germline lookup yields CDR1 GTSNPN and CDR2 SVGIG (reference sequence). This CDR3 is CAWSAEGLGPYNEQFF. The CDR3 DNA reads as TGTGCCTGGAGCGCGGAGGGGTTGGGGCCCTACAATGAGCAGTTCTTC.

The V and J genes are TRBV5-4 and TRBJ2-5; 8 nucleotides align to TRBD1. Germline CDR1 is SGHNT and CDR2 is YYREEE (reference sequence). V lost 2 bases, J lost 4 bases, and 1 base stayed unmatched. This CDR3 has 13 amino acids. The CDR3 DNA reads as TGTGCCAGCAGCTTAGACAGGGGAGAGACCCAGTACTTC. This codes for CASSLDRGETQYF.

The CDR3 DNA reads TGTGCCAGCAGCGTAGGGGACACCAGCTCCTACAATGAGCAGTTCTTC. Translated: CASSVGDTSSYNEQFF. The chain carries TRBV9 and TRBJ2-1; a weak D match, TRBD1 (6 bases). The CDR3 covers 16 residues. The germline CDR1 and CDR2 sequences are SGDLS and YYNGEE. Trimming pared 0 bases from V and 0 bases from J, leaving 10 bases between.

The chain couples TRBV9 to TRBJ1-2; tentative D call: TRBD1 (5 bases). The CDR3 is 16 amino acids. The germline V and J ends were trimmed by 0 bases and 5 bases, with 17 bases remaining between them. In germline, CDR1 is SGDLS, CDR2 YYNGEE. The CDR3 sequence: CASSVENRGALYGYTF. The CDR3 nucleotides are TGTGCCAGCAGCGTAGAAAACCGGGGCGCATTATATGGCTACACCTTC.

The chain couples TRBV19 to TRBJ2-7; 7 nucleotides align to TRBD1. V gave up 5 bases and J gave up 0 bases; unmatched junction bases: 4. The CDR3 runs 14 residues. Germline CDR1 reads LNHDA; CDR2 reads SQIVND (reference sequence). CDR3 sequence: CASSLQGSSYEQYF. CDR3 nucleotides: TGTGCCAGTAGTTTACAGGGGAGCTCCTACGAGCAGTACTTC.

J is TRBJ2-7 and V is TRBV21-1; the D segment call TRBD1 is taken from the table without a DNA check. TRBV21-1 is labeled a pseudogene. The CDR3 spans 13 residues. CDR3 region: CASSRDRVYEQYF. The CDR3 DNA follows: TGTGCCAGCAGCCGGGACAGGGTCTACGAGCAGTACTTC.

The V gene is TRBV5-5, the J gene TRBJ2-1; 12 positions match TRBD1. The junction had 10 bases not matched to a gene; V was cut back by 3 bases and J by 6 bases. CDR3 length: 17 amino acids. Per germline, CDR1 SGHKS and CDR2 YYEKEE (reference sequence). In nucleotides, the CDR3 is TGTGCCAGCAGCTCAGTAGCCGGGACAGGGGGCATCAATGAGCAGTTCTTC. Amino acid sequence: CASSSVAGTGGINEQFF.

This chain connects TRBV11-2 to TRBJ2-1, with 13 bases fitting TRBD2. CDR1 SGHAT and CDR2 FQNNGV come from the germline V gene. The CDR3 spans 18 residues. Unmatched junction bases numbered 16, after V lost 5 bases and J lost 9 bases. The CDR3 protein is CASSITSGRAEVVSEQFF. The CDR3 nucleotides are TGTGCCAGCAGCATAACTAGCGGGAGGGCCGAGGTTGTTTCTGAGCAGTTCTTC.

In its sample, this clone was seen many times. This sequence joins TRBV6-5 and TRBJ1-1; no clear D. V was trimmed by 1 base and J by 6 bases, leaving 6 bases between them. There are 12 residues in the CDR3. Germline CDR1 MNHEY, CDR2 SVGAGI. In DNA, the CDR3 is TGTGCCAGCAGTTACTTCGGGTCTGAAGCTTTCTTT. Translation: CASSYFGSEAFF.

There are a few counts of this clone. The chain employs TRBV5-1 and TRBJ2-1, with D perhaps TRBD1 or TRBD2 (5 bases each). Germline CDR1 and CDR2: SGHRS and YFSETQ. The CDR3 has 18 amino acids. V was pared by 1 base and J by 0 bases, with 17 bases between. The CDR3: CASSLNQGAASSYNEQFF. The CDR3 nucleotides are TGCGCCAGCAGCTTGAATCAGGGAGCTGCTAGCTCCTACAATGAGCAGTTCTTC.

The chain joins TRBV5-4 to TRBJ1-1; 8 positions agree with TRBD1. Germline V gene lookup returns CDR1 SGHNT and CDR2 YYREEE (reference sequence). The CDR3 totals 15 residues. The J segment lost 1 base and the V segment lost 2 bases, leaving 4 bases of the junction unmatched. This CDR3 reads CASSFPRGQNTEAFF. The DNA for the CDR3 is TGTGCCAGCAGCTTCCCCAGGGGGCAGAACACTGAAGCTTTCTTT. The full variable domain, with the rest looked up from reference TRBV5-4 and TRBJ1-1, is ETGVTQSPTHLIKTRGQQVTLRCSSQSGHNTVSWYQQALGQGPQFIFQYYREEENGRGNFPPRFSGLQFPNYSSELNVNALELDDSALYLCASSFPRGQNTEAFFGQGTRLTVV.

CDR3: CASSPASTWVEQYF. CDR3 DNA: TGTGCCAGCAGCCCGGCGTCCACTTGGGTCGAGCAGTACTTC. This chain uses TRBV14 with TRBJ2-5; D remains ambiguous. The assigned J gene may be wrong: the sequence end matches TRBJ2-7 better. The CDR3 spans 14 residues. The germline V gene encodes CDR1 SGHDN and CDR2 FVKESK.

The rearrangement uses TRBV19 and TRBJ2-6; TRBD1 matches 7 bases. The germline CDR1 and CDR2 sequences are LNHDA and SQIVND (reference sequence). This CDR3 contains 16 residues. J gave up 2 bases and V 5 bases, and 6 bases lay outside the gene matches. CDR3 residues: CASSPYGTAGANVLTF. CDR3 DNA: TGTGCCAGTAGTCCCTATGGGACAGCTGGGGCCAACGTCCTGACTTTC.

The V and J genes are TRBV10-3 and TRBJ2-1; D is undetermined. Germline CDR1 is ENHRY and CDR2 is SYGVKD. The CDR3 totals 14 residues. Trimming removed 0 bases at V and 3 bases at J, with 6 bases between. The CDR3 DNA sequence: TGTGCCATCAGTGAGTCGATAGGCTACAATGAGCAGTTCTTC. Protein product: CAISESIGYNEQFF.

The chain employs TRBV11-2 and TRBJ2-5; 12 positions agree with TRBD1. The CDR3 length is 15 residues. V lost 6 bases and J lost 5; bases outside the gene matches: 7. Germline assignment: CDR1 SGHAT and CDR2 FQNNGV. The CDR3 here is CASRSGTGGSETQYF. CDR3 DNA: TGTGCCAGCAGGTCCGGGACAGGGGGCTCGGAGACCCAGTACTTC.

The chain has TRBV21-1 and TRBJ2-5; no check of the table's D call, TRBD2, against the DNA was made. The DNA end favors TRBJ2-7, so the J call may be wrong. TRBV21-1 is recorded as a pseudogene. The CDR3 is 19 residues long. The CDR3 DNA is TGTGCCAGCAGCAAACGTCCGGAAAGGCGGGAGAAGACGGAATACGAGCAGTACTTC. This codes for CASSKRPERREKTEYEQYF.

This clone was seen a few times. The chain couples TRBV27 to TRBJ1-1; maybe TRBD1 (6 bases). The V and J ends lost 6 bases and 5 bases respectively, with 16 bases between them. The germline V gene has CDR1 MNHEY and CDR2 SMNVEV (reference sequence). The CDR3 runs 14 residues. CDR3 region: CASSPGDARTEAFF. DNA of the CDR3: TGTGCCAGCAGCCCAGGGGACGCGAGGACTGAAGCTTTCTTT.

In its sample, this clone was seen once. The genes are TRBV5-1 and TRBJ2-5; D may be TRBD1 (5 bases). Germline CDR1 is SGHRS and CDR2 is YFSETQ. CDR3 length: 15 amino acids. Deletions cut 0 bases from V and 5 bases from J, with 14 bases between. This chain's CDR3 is CASSLALQGAETQYF. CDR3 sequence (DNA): TGCGCCAGCAGCTTGGCCCTGCAGGGTGCCGAGACCCAGTACTTC.

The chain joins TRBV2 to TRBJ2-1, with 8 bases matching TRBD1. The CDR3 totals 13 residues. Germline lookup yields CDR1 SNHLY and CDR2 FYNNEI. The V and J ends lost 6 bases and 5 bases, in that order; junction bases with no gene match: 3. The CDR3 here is CASSGDRHNEQFF. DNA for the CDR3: TGTGCCAGCAGCGGGGACAGGCACAATGAGCAGTTCTTC. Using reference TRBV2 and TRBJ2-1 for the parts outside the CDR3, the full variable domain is EPEVTQTPSHQVTQMGQEVILRCVPISNHLYFYWYRQILGQKVEFLVSFYNNEISEKSEIFDDQFSVERPDGSNFTLKIRSTKLEDSAMYFCASSGDRHNEQFFGPGTRLTVL.

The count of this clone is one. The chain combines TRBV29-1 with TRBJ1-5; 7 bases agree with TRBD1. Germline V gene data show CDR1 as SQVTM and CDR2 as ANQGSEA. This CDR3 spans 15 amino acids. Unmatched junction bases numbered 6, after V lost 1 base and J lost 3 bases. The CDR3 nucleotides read TGCAGCGTTGAAGTAACAGGGGAGAACAATCAGCCCCAGCATTTT. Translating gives CSVEVTGENNQPQHF.

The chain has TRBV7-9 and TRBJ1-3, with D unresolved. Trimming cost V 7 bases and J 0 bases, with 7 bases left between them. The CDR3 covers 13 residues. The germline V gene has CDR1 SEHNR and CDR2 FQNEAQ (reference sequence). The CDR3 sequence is CASNLGSGNTIYF. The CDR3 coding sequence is TGTGCCAGCAACCTGGGCTCTGGAAACACCATATATTTT.

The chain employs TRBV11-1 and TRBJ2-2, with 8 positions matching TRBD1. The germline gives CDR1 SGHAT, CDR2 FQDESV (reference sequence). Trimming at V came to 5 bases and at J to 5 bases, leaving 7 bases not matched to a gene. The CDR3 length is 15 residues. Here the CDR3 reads CASSPRQGWTGELFF. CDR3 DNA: TGTGCCAGCAGCCCAAGACAGGGGTGGACCGGGGAGCTGTTTTTT.